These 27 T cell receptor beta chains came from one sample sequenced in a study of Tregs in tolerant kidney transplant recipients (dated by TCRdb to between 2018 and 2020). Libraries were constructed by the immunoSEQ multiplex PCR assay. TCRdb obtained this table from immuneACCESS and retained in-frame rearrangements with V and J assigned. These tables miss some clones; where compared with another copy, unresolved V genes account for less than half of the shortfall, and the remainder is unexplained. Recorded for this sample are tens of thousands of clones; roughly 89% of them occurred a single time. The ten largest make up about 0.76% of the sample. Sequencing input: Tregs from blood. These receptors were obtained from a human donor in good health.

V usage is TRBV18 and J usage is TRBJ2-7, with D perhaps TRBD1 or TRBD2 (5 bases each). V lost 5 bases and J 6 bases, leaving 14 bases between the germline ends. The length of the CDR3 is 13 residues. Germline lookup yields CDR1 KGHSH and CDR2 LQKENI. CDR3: CASSVATEGEQYF. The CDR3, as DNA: TGTGCCAGCTCAGTAGCGACAGAAGGCGAGCAGTACTTC.

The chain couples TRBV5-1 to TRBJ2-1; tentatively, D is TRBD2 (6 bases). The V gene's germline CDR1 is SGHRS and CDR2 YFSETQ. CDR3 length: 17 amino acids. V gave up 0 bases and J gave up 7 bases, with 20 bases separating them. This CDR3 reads CASSLGPLAPSRNEQFF. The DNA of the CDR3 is TGCGCCAGCAGCTTGGGCCCACTAGCTCCAAGTAGGAATGAGCAGTTCTTC.

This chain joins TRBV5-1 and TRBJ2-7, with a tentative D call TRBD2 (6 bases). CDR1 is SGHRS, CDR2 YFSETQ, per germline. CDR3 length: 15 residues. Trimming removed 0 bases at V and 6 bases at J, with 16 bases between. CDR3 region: CASSLGWGLSLEQYF. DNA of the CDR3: TGCGCCAGCAGCTTGGGTTGGGGACTCTCTCTCGAGCAGTACTTC.

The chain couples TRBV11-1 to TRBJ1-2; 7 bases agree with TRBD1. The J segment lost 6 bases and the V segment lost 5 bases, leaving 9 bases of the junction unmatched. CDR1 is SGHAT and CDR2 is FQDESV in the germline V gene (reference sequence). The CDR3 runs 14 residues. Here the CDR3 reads CASSLQGRGDGYTF. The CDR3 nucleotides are TGTGCCAGCAGCCTCCAGGGCAGGGGGGATGGCTACACCTTC.

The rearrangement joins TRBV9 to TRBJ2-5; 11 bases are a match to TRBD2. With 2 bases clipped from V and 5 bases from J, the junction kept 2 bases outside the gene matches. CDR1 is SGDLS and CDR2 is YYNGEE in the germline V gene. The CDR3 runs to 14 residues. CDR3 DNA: TGTGCCAGCAGCGTTAGCGGGAGGGGGGAGACCCAGTACTTC. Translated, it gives CASSVSGRGETQYF.

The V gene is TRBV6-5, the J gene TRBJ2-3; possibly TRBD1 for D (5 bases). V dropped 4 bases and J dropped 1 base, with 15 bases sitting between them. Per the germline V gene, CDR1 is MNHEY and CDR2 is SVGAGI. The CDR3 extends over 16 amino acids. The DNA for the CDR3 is TGTGCCAGCAGTTTTTACTGGACAAGGGGCACAGATACGCAGTATTTT. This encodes CASSFYWTRGTDTQYF.

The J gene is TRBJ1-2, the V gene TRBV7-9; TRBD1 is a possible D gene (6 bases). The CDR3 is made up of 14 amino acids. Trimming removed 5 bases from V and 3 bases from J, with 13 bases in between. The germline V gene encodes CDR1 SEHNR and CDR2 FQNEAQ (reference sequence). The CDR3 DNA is TGTGCCAGCAGCCCAGGCACAGGGTACTATGGCTACACCTTC. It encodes CASSPGTGYYGYTF.

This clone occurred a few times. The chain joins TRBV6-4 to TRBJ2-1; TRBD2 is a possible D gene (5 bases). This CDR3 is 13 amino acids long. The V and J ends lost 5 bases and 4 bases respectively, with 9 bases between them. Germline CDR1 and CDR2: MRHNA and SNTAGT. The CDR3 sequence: CASSPGLYNEQFF. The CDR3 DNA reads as TGTGCCAGCAGTCCTGGACTGTACAATGAGCAGTTCTTC.

The CDR3 DNA sequence: TGTGCCAGCAGTTCCTCGAATGAAAAACTGTTTTTT. Residues: CASSSSNEKLFF. V is TRBV6-5 and J is TRBJ1-4; unclear D gene. V was pared by 4 bases and J by 5 bases, with 5 bases between. The germline V gene encodes CDR1 MNHEY and CDR2 SVGAGI. The CDR3 length is 12 residues.

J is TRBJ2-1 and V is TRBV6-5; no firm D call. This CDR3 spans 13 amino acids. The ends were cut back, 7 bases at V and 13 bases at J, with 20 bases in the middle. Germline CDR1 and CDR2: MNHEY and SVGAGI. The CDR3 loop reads CASTSPSEALQFF. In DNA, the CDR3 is TGTGCCAGCACTTCGCCATCAGAGGCCCTACAGTTCTTC.

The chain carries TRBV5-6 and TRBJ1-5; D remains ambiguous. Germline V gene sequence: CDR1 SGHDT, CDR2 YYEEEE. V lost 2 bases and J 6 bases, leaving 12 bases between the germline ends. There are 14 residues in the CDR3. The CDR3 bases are TGTGCCAGCAGCTTCTTGTTTGGGAGTCAGCCCCAGCATTTT. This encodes CASSFLFGSQPQHF.

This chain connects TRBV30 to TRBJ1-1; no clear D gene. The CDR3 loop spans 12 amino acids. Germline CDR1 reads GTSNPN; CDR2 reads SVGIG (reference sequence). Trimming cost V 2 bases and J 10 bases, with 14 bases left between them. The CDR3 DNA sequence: TGTGCCTGGAGTCAAAGGGTCCAGGCAGCTTTCTTT. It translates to CAWSQRVQAAFF.

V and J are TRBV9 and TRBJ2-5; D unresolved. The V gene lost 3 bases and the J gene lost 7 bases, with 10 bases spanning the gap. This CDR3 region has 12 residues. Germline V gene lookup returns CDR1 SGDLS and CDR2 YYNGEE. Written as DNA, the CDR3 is TGTGCCAGCAGCGCCTTTTCGGGGACCCAGTACTTC. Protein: CASSAFSGTQYF.

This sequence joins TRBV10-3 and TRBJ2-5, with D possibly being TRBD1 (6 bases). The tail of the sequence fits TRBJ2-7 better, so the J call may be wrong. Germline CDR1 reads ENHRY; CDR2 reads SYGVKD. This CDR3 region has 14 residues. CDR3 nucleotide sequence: TGTGCCATCAGTGACTACAGGGCCCCCTACGAGCAGTACTTC. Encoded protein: CAISDYRAPYEQYF.

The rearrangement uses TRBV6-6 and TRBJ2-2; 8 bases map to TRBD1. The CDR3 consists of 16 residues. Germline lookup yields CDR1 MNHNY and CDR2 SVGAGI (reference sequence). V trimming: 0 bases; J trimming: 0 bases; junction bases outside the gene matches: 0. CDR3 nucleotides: TGTGCCAGCAGTTACTCGGGACAGGCGAACACCGGGGAGCTGTTTTTT. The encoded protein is CASSYSGQANTGELFF.

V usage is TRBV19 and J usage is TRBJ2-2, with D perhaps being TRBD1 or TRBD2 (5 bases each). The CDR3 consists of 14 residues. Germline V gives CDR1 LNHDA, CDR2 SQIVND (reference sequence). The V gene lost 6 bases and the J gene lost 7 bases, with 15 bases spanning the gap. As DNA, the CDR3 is TGTGCCAGTAGGGAGGCAGGGAGACTCGGGGAGCTGTTTTTT. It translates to CASREAGRLGELFF. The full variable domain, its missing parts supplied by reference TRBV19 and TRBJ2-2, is DGGITQSPKYLFRKEGQNVTLSCEQNLNHDAMYWYRQDPGQGLRLIYYSQIVNDFQKGDIAEGYSVSREKKESFPLTVTSAQKNPTAFYLCASREAGRLGELFFGEGSRLTVL.

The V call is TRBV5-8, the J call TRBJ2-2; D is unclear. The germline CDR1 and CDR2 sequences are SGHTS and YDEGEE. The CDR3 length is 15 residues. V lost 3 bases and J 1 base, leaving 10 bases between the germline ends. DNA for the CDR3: TGTGCCAGCAGCTCCCTAGGGTTGAACACCGGGGAGCTGTTTTTT. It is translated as CASSSLGLNTGELFF.

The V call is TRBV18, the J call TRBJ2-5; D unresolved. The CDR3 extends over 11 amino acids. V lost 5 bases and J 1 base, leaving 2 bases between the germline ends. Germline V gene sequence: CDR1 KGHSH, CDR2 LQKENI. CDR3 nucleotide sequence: TGTGCCAGCTCATTCCAAGAGACCCAGTACTTC. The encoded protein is CASSFQETQYF.

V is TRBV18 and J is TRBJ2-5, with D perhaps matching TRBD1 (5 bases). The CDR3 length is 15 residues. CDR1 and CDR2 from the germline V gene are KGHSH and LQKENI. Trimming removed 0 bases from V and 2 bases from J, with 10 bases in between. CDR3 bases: TGTGCCAGCTCACCACCTAGGACACTACAAGAGACCCAGTACTTC. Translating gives CASSPPRTLQETQYF.

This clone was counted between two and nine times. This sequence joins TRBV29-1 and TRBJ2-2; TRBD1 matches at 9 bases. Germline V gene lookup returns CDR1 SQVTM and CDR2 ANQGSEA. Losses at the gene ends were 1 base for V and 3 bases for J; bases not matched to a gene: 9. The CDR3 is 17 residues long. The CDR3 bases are TGCAGCGTTGAAGGACACAGGGGGCGAATGGACACCGGGGAGCTGTTTTTT. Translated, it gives CSVEGHRGRMDTGELFF.

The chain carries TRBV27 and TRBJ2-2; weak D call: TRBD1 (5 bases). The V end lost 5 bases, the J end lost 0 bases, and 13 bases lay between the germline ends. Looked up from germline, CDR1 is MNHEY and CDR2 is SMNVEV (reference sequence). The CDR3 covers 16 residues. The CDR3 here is CASSPMGRPNTGELFF. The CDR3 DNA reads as TGTGCCAGCAGTCCCATGGGGCGTCCGAACACCGGGGAGCTGTTTTTT.

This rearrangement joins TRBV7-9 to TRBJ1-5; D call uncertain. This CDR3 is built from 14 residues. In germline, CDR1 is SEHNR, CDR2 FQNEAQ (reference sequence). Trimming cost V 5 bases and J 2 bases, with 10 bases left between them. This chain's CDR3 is CASSPSGGNQPQHF. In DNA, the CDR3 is TGTGCCAGCAGCCCCTCGGGCGGCAATCAGCCCCAGCATTTT.

CDR3: CASRSPISGANVLTF. For the CDR3, the DNA is TGTGCCAGCAGATCGCCGATCTCTGGGGCCAACGTCCTGACTTTC. The rearrangement links TRBV2 to TRBJ2-6; D remains unclear. Germline CDR1 and CDR2: SNHLY and FYNNEI. The CDR3 sequence is 15 residues long. The germline V and J ends were trimmed by 6 bases and 0 bases, with 9 bases remaining between them.

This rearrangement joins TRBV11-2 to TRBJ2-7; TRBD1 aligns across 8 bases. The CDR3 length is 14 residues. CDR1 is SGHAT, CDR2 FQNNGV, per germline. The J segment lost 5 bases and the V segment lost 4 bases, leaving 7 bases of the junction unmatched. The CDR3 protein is CASSYRQGTDEQYF. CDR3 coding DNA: TGTGCCAGCAGCTACCGACAGGGGACGGACGAGCAGTACTTC.

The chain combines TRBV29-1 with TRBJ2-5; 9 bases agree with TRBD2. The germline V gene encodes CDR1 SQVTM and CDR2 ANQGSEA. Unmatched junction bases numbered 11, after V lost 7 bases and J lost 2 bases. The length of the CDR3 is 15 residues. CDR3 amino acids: CSGRMGTSRQETQYF. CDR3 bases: TGCAGCGGGCGTATGGGGACTAGCCGACAAGAGACCCAGTACTTC.

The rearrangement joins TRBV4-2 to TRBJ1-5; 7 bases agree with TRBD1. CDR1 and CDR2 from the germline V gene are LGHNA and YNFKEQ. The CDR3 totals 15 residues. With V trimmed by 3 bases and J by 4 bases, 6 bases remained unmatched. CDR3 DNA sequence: TGTGCCAGCAGCCAGGTGACAGGGACTAATCAGCCCCAGCATTTT. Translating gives CASSQVTGTNQPQHF.

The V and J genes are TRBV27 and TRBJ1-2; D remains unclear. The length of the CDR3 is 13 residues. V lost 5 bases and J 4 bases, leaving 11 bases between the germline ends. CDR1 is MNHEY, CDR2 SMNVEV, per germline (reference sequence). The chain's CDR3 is CASSPEGLYGYTF. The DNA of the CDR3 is TGTGCCAGCAGTCCCGAAGGACTCTATGGCTACACCTTC.